The 20 T cell receptor beta chains below all came from one sample that was sequenced in a study of blood T cell repertoires in COVID-19. The assay was immunoSEQ multiplex PCR, and TCRdb's table has in-frame clones only and misses some. This sample has about 170,000 clones, with around 83% found just once. Material for sequencing was peripheral blood. The receptors shown here come from a woman of 80 years or more in a cohort sampled during active or convalescent COVID-19.

V gene TRBV5-1 combines with J gene TRBJ1-1, with D perhaps matching TRBD1 (6 bases). Germline V CDR1 and CDR2: SGHRS, YFSETQ. Deletions cut 4 bases from V and 2 bases from J, with 12 bases between. This CDR3 is 14 amino acids long. The CDR3: CASSPEQGNTEAFF. The CDR3 nucleotides are TGCGCCAGCAGCCCAGAACAGGGAAACACTGAAGCTTTCTTT.

The chain combines TRBV5-4 with TRBJ2-1; 9 nucleotides agree with TRBD2. Germline V gene lookup returns CDR1 SGHNT and CDR2 YYREEE (reference sequence). The CDR3 spans 15 residues. V was clipped by 4 bases and J by 6 bases; unmatched bases: 8. CDR3 sequence reads: CASSEGTSRPNEQFF. In nucleotides, the CDR3 is TGTGCCAGCAGCGAAGGGACTAGCAGGCCCAATGAGCAGTTCTTC. Variable domain in full (rest from reference TRBV5-4 and TRBJ2-1): ETGVTQSPTHLIKTRGQQVTLRCSSQSGHNTVSWYQQALGQGPQFIFQYYREEENGRGNFPPRFSGLQFPNYSSELNVNALELDDSALYLCASSEGTSRPNEQFFGPGTRLTVL.

This clone was observed at least ten times. The chain recombines TRBV14 with TRBJ2-1, with D perhaps matching TRBD2 (6 bases). Germline V gene sequence: CDR1 SGHDN, CDR2 FVKESK. The CDR3 consists of 18 residues. V shed 3 bases and J shed 0 bases, with 18 bases lying between them. The CDR3 reads CASSHRAGSLFSYNEQFF. The CDR3 DNA follows: TGTGCCAGCAGCCATCGGGCCGGGAGCCTATTCTCCTACAATGAGCAGTTCTTC. The whole variable domain, remainder taken from reference TRBV14 and TRBJ2-1, is EAGVTQFPSHSVIEKGQTVTLRCDPISGHDNLYWYRRVMGKEIKFLLHFVKESKQDESGMPNNRFLAERTGGTYSTLKVQPAELEDSGVYFCASSHRAGSLFSYNEQFFGPGTRLTVL.

This chain links TRBV18 with TRBJ2-1; TRBD2 agrees at 7 bases. The CDR3 spans 16 residues. Germline lookup yields CDR1 KGHSH and CDR2 LQKENI. V shed 6 bases and J 1 base; nucleotides not matched to a gene: 9. The CDR3 here is CASSTWGGGSYNEQFF. DNA for the CDR3: TGTGCCAGCTCGACTTGGGGGGGAGGGTCCTACAATGAGCAGTTCTTC.

Written as DNA, the CDR3 is TGCAGCGCCAGGGACATGAACACTGAAGCTTTCTTT. Translating it yields CSARDMNTEAFF. The J gene is TRBJ1-1, the V gene TRBV29-1; the D gene is possibly TRBD1 (6 bases). The CDR3 length is 12 residues. V lost 7 bases, J lost 0 bases, and 9 bases lay in between. Germline CDR1 is SQVTM and CDR2 is ANQGSEA.

The V and J genes are TRBV13 and TRBJ2-4; D is uncertain. Trimming pared 4 bases from V and 4 bases from J, leaving 20 bases between. The CDR3 length is 17 residues. CDR1 and CDR2 (germline): PRHDT, FYEKMQ (reference sequence). This CDR3 is CASSSTDMRLSKNIQYF. Here the CDR3 DNA reads TGTGCCAGCAGCTCGACCGACATGCGTCTTTCTAAAAACATTCAGTACTTC.

The V gene is TRBV20-1, the J gene TRBJ2-7; 7 bases match TRBD1. CDR1 DFQATT and CDR2 SNEGSKA come from the germline V gene (reference sequence). This CDR3 is 15 amino acids long. J gave up 6 bases and V 3 bases, and 14 bases lay outside the gene matches. CDR3 nucleotide sequence: TGCAGTGCTAGTAGAAGCGACAGGGTAATTGGCGAGCAGTACTTC. The encoded protein is CSASRSDRVIGEQYF.

The rearrangement links TRBV5-1 to TRBJ2-1; TRBD1 matches at 11 bases. Losses at the gene ends were 5 bases for V and 4 bases for J; bases not matched to a gene: 11. This CDR3 contains 17 residues. The germline CDR1 and CDR2 sequences are SGHRS and YFSETQ. The CDR3 here is CASSKLWTGGDYNEQFF. CDR3 DNA: TGCGCCAGCAGTAAACTCTGGACAGGGGGCGATTACAATGAGCAGTTCTTC.

The chain recombines TRBV7-2 with TRBJ2-4; 11 nucleotides align to TRBD2. The V and J ends lost 5 bases and 4 bases, in that order; junction bases with no gene match: 4. From germline, CDR1 is SGHTA and CDR2 FQGNSA. This CDR3 is 15 amino acids long. The CDR3 reads CASSGTSGSKNIQYF. CDR3 coding DNA: TGTGCCAGCAGCGGGACTAGCGGATCGAAAAACATTCAGTACTTC. The variable domain in full, completed from reference TRBV7-2 and TRBJ2-4, reads GAGVSQSPSNKVTEKGKDVELRCDPISGHTALYWYRQSLGQGLEFLIYFQGNSAPDKSGLPSDRFSAERTGGSVSTLTIQRTQQEDSAVYLCASSGTSGSKNIQYFGAGTRLSVL.

The chain employs TRBV2 and TRBJ1-1; no reliable D call. V was clipped by 6 bases and J by 4 bases, with 12 bases between them. The CDR3 has 13 amino acids. Germline assignment: CDR1 SNHLY and CDR2 FYNNEI. In nucleotides, the CDR3 is TGTGCCAGCAGATTTGTAGGCGGCACTGAAGCTTTCTTT. It codes for CASRFVGGTEAFF.

The genes are TRBV29-1 and TRBJ2-5, with 8 nucleotides matching TRBD1. The CDR3 is 13 residues long. J lost 5 bases, V lost 3 bases, and 5 bases had no gene match. The germline gives CDR1 SQVTM, CDR2 ANQGSEA. The CDR3 DNA follows: TGCAGCGTTGAGGTCAGGGGGCTGGAGACCCAGTACTTC. This gives the protein CSVEVRGLETQYF.

This clone was observed a few times. This sequence joins TRBV24-1 and TRBJ2-3; TRBD1 matches 10 bases. Per the germline V gene, CDR1 is KGHDR and CDR2 is SFDVKD. After removal of 3 bases from V and 4 bases from J, the junction contained 6 bases not matched to a gene. This CDR3 is built from 16 residues. This CDR3 is CATSDRRGQGSDTQYF. CDR3 sequence (DNA): TGTGCCACCAGTGATCGACGGGGACAGGGGTCAGATACGCAGTATTTT.

The chain is built from TRBV7-2 and TRBJ1-5; a possible D gene is TRBD1 (5 bases). The CDR3 spans 15 residues. V shed 5 bases and J shed 2 bases, with 13 bases lying between them. Germline CDR1 reads SGHTA; CDR2 reads FQGNSA. The CDR3 loop is CASSPQRGGNQPQHF. The CDR3 DNA reads as TGTGCCAGCAGCCCCCAACGGGGGGGCAATCAGCCCCAGCATTTT.

This rearrangement joins TRBV3-1 (or the pseudogene TRBV3-2) to TRBJ2-7; 7 bases line up with TRBD1. The junction had 8 bases not matched to a gene; V was cut back by 4 bases and J by 5 bases. CDR3 length: 14 amino acids. CDR1 LGHDT and CDR2 YNNKEL come from the germline V gene (reference sequence). CDR3 in amino acids: CASSLTETGNEQYV. The CDR3 DNA reads TGTGCCAGCAGCCTAACCGAGACAGGGAACGAGCAGTACGTC.

The chain has TRBV7-2 and TRBJ2-2; a possible D gene is TRBD1 (6 bases). Trimming pared 5 bases from V and 4 bases from J, leaving 14 bases between. The CDR3 totals 15 residues. Germline V gene lookup returns CDR1 SGHTA and CDR2 FQGNSA. CDR3 region: CASSTTTGVTGELFF. Written as DNA, the CDR3 is TGTGCCAGCAGCACCACGACAGGAGTCACCGGGGAGCTGTTTTTT.

In its sample, this clone was seen a few times. The chain has TRBV6-6 and TRBJ2-1; 7 nucleotides line up with TRBD2. Per the germline V gene, CDR1 is MNHNY and CDR2 is SVGAGI (reference sequence). V shed 7 bases, J shed 6 bases, and the junction held 3 bases outside the gene matches. The CDR3 runs 12 residues. The CDR3 DNA is TGTGCCAGCATTAGGGAGGGCAATGAGCAGTTCTTC. Residues: CASIREGNEQFF.

The chain is built from TRBV18 and TRBJ2-3; TRBD2 agrees at 7 bases. Trimming removed 4 bases from V and 0 bases from J; junction bases left unmatched: 4. CDR3 length: 15 residues. Germline V gene lookup returns CDR1 KGHSH and CDR2 LQKENI. This CDR3 reads CASSRGSASTDTQYF. DNA of the CDR3: TGTGCCAGCTCACGCGGGAGCGCTAGCACAGATACGCAGTATTTT. Variable domain in full (rest from reference TRBV18 and TRBJ2-3): NAGVMQNPRHLVRRRGQEARLRCSPMKGHSHVYWYRQLPEEGLKFMVYLQKENIIDESGMPKERFSAEFPKEGPSILRIQQVVRGDSAAYFCASSRGSASTDTQYFGPGTRLTVL.

The CDR3 DNA is TGCGCCAGCAGCTACGGGGGGCCCTCTACTGAAGCTTTCTTT. Residues: CASSYGGPSTEAFF. The chain is built from TRBV5-1 and TRBJ1-1; maybe TRBD1 (6 bases). The V gene lost 3 bases and the J gene lost 5 bases, with 14 bases spanning the gap. Germline V gene lookup returns CDR1 SGHRS and CDR2 YFSETQ. The CDR3 runs 14 residues.

This clone was detected only once. The chain carries TRBV30 and TRBJ1-1; 10 bases are shared with TRBD1. Looked up from germline, CDR1 is GTSNPN and CDR2 is SVGIG (reference sequence). Losses at the gene ends were 5 bases for V and 4 bases for J; bases not matched to a gene: 10. The CDR3 consists of 15 residues. In nucleotides, the CDR3 is TGTGCCTGGGGTAAACCTAGGACAGGGGGCACTGAAGCTTTCTTT. Protein product: CAWGKPRTGGTEAFF. Filled out from reference TRBV30 and TRBJ1-1, the complete variable domain reads SQTIHQWPATLVQPVGSPLSLECTVEGTSNPNLYWYRQAAGRGLQLLFYSVGIGQISSEVPQNLSASRPQDRQFILSSKKLLLSDSGFYLCAWGKPRTGGTEAFFGQGTRLTVV.

V and J are TRBV19 and TRBJ2-1; weak D call: TRBD1 (7 bases). Germline CDR1 and CDR2: LNHDA and SQIVND (reference sequence). The CDR3 consists of 16 residues. Trimming took off 5 bases at V and 9 bases at J, with 23 bases between the two ends. The CDR3 DNA reads TGTGCCAGTAGTCCCCCGGCTAGCAGGGGGGCCGCTGAGCAGTTCTTC. This encodes CASSPPASRGAAEQFF.